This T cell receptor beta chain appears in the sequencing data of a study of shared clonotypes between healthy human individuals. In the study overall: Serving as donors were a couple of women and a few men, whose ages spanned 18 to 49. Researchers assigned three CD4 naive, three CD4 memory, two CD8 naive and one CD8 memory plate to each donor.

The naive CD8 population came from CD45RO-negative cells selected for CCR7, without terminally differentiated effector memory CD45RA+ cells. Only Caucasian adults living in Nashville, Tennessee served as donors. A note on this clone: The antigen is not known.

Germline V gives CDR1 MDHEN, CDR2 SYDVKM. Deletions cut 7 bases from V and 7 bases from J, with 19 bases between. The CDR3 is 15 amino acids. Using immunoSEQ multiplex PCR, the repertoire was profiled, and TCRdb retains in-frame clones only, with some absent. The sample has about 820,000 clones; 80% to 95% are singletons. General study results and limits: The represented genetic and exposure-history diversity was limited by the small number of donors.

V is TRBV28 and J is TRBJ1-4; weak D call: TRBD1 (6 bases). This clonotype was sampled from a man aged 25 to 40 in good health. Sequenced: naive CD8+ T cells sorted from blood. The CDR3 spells CASKSPRGGAEKLFF. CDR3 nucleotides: TGTGCCAGCAAAAGCCCCAGGGGAGGTGCTGAAAAACTGTTTTTT.